This T cell receptor beta chain was obtained from a study of long-term antiretroviral therapy in people with HIV. Study observations and caveats: Transplant-donor-level diversity was not reached after ART, though diversity increased.

With survey level as its setting, the immunoSEQ assay was v3.0. Using immunoSEQ multiplex PCR, the repertoire was profiled, and TCRdb retains in-frame clones only, with some absent. Among 20,000 to 25,000 clones, less than 90% were seen once, and the ten largest hold roughly a quarter. With respect to this clone: Its cognate antigen is unknown.

V lost 3 bases and J lost 1, with 7 bases in between. The germline V gene has CDR1 LNHDA and CDR2 SQIVND (reference sequence). The CDR3 is made up of 14 amino acids. No donor had fewer than one pre-ART PBMC sample or fewer than two post-ART PBMC samples. The chain carries TRBV19 and TRBJ1-5, with D uncertain. The sequencing here drew on unsorted PBMCs, taken 0.4 years after starting antiretroviral therapy. The receptor was derived from a man aged 50 or older with HIV. CDR3 amino acids: CASSIPQSNQPQHF. CDR3 nucleotide sequence: TGTGCCAGTAGTATCCCCCAAAGCAATCAGCCCCAGCATTTT.